These 8 T cell receptor beta chains were all obtained from the same sample, sequenced in a study of T cells in Graves' hyperthyroidism and ophthalmopathy. TCR beta CDR3 sequences were amplified from RNA transcripts. HTBI primers were used for first-round RT-PCR of the TCR CDR3. TCRdb re-analysed the multiplex PCR reads in MiXCR, keeping a single row per CDR3 protein. The table shows about 520,000 distinct CDR3 sequences, with approximately 25% occurring only once. Sequencing was performed on blood. Receptor source: a young woman with Graves' ophthalmopathy.

The chain links TRBV28 to TRBJ1-5; no clear D. The germline V and J ends were trimmed by 6 bases and 2 bases, with 14 bases remaining between them. The germline V gene encodes CDR1 MDHEN and CDR2 SYDVKM. The CDR3 runs to 15 residues. CDR3 bases: TGTGCCAGCAGCTTAGAGGGATGGGGCAATCAGCCCCAGCATTTT. Translated, it gives CASSLEGWGNQPQHF.

This clonotype was observed at least ten times. V and J are TRBV27 and TRBJ1-1, with TRBD1 as a possible D gene (6 bases). Germline CDR1 is MNHEY and CDR2 is SMNVEV (reference sequence). The CDR3 totals 15 residues. V lost 5 bases, J lost 0 bases, and 13 bases lay in between. The DNA for the CDR3 is TGTGCCAGCAGTCCTTCACAGGGTGTGAACACTGAAGCTTTCTTT. This sequence encodes CASSPSQGVNTEAFF.

This clonotype came up many times. The chain employs TRBV12-3 or TRBV12-4 and TRBJ2-7; D uncertain. The CDR3 is 15 amino acids. The ends were cut back, 4 bases at V and 0 bases at J, with 13 bases in the middle. The DNA for the CDR3 is TGTGCCAGCAGTTACTTAGGGCCAAGCTCCTACGAGCAGTACTTC. It codes for CASSYLGPSSYEQYF.

V is TRBV5-4 and J is TRBJ2-5; 9 bases align to TRBD2. Germline assignment: CDR1 SGHNT and CDR2 YYREEE (reference sequence). The CDR3 length is 16 residues. Unmatched junction bases numbered 8, after V lost 0 bases and J lost 5 bases. The CDR3 spells CASSLVPAGGRETQYF. For the CDR3, the DNA is TGTGCCAGCAGCTTGGTCCCAGCGGGGGGCAGGGAGACCCAGTACTTC.

The chain is built from TRBV11-1 and TRBJ1-1; 7 nucleotides match TRBD1. CDR1 and CDR2 (germline): SGHAT, FQDESV (reference sequence). The junction had 3 bases not matched to a gene; V was cut back by 3 bases and J by 5 bases. The CDR3 runs to 13 residues. Written as DNA, the CDR3 is TGTGCCAGCAGCTTGGACAGGTGGACTGAAGCTTTCTTT. It is translated as CASSLDRWTEAFF.

This clonotype was seen at least ten times. Since a much larger clone is just one base distant, this may be a read error. The chain links TRBV15 to TRBJ1-5; the D is unclear. Germline CDR1 reads LNHNV; CDR2 reads YYDKDF (reference sequence). This CDR3 region has 12 residues. The CDR3 DNA reads as TGTGCCACCAGCAGGGTCAATCAGCCCCAGCGTTTT. Its translation is CATSRVNQPQRF.

Concerning this clonotype: A much larger clone lies a single base off, so this may be a read error. This rearrangement joins TRBV28 to TRBJ1-2; no clear D. Between the trimmed V and J ends, which lost 5 bases and 12 bases, there was a span of 19 bases. CDR3 length: 13 residues. Germline CDR1 and CDR2: MDHEN and SYDVKM. The CDR3 sequence is CASSMRSDVVHTF. CDR3 nucleotides: TGTGCCAGCAGTATGCGATCAGATGTCGTCCACACCTTC.

Many counts were recorded for this clonotype. V gene TRBV29-1 combines with J gene TRBJ1-2; 7 bases are a match to TRBD1. V lost 4 bases to trimming and J lost 0 bases; unmatched junction nucleotides: 5. Germline CDR1 SQVTM, CDR2 ANQGSEA. The CDR3 totals 14 residues. The CDR3 loop is CSVGETGPNYGYTF. The CDR3 DNA is TGCAGCGTTGGAGAGACAGGGCCTAACTATGGCTACACCTTC.